The 20 T cell receptor beta chains below were found in one sample sequenced in a study of human T cells and chemical hapten exposure. Time point denoted: pre-sensitization, week 0. The treatment denotes: therapeutic diphenylcyclopropenone sensitization with weekly scalp DPC. Using its own MiXCR run on the RACE reads, TCRdb lists one record per CDR3 protein. The sample consists of under 300,000 distinct CDR3 sequences, 7.5% to 9% of them appearing once. The specimen was whole blood, collected in connection with sensitization to the hapten diphenylcyclopropenone (DPC). These receptors came from a woman between 35 and 50 years old with alopecia areata. Some clones in this sample may be carry-over from other donors' samples.

This chain connects TRBV5-1 to TRBJ1-2; TRBD1 is a possible D gene (6 bases). The CDR3 runs to 13 residues. CDR1 is SGHRS, CDR2 YFSETQ, per germline. V was pared by 0 bases and J by 8 bases, with 11 bases between. Here the CDR3 DNA reads TGCGCCAGCAGCTTGGTACAGGGCGGCGGCTACACCTTC. This translates into CASSLVQGGGYTF.

This chain connects TRBV25-1 to TRBJ1-1; D gene ambiguous. Per germline, CDR1 MGHDK and CDR2 SYGVNS. V shed 7 bases and J shed 8 bases, with 11 bases lying between them. The CDR3 covers 11 residues. The CDR3 here is CASNDGYEAFF. CDR3 coding DNA: TGTGCCAGCAACGACGGGTACGAAGCTTTCTTT.

In its sample, this clonotype was seen many times. This rearrangement joins TRBV9 to TRBJ2-2; D ambiguous. Germline-derived CDR1 and CDR2 are SGDLS and YYNGEE. The V end was cut by 0 bases, the J end by 5 bases, with 14 bases between. This CDR3 is built from 16 residues. The CDR3 region is CASSVEVGLLTGELFF. The CDR3 DNA reads as TGTGCCAGCAGCGTAGAGGTCGGGCTTTTGACCGGGGAGCTGTTTTTT. Supplemented by reference TRBV9 and TRBJ2-2, the full variable domain reads DSGVTQTPKHLITATGQRVTLRCSPRSGDLSVYWYQQSLDQGLQFLIQYYNGEERAKGNILERFSAQQFPDLHSELNLSSLELGDSALYFCASSVEVGLLTGELFFGEGSRLTVL.

There are a few counts of this clonotype. V usage is TRBV27 and J usage is TRBJ2-3, with D possibly TRBD1 on 6 matching bases. CDR3 length: 16 amino acids. The germline gives CDR1 MNHEY, CDR2 SMNVEV (reference sequence). V was clipped by 4 bases and J by 3 bases, with 17 bases between them. CDR3 DNA sequence: TGTGCCAGCAGTTCACAGGGTCCGGTCGTAACAGATACGCAGTATTTT. Its protein is CASSSQGPVVTDTQYF.

This clonotype was picked up many times. The chain uses TRBV11-2 and TRBJ2-5; possibly TRBD1 for D (6 bases). Looked up from germline, CDR1 is SGHAT and CDR2 is FQNNGV. With 3 bases removed from V and 14 bases from J, the gap between germline ends came to 19 bases. The CDR3 sequence is 13 residues long. As DNA, the CDR3 is TGTGCCAGCAGCTTGGAGCCAGGGGCGGGCCAATACTTC. Its protein is CASSLEPGAGQYF.

This clonotype was recorded at least ten times. The J gene is TRBJ2-7, the V gene TRBV7-9, with TRBD2 matching over 10 bases. Trimming took 2 bases from V and 3 from J; bases not matched to a gene: 1. Germline CDR1 and CDR2: SEHNR and FQNEAQ (reference sequence). The CDR3 consists of 14 residues. CDR3 nucleotides: TGTGCCAGCAGCTTACTAGCGGGGGTCTACGAGCAGTACTTC. Translating gives CASSLLAGVYEQYF. Drawing the rest from reference TRBV7-9 and TRBJ2-7, the complete variable domain is DTGVSQNPRHKITKRGQNVTFRCDPISEHNRLYWYRQTLGQGPEFLTYFQNEAQLEKSRLLSDRFSAERPKGSFSTLEIQRTEQGDSAMYLCASSLLAGVYEQYFGPGTRLTVT.

This clonotype was detected ten times or more. This sequence joins TRBV20-1 and TRBJ2-7; 8 bases map to TRBD1. V lost 5 bases to trimming and J lost 5 bases; unmatched junction nucleotides: 8. From germline, CDR1 is DFQATT and CDR2 SNEGSKA (reference sequence). This CDR3 is 13 amino acids long. The CDR3 loop reads CSAVHGQGNEQYF. As DNA, the CDR3 is TGCAGTGCTGTTCACGGACAGGGAAACGAGCAGTACTTC.

This clonotype occurred a few times. The genes are TRBV5-1 and TRBJ2-3, with TRBD2 matching over 9 bases. V lost 2 bases, J lost 4 bases, and 8 bases stayed unmatched. The germline V gene has CDR1 SGHRS and CDR2 YFSETQ. The length of the CDR3 is 16 residues. CDR3 sequence: CASSLVGTSQADTQYF. As DNA, the CDR3 is TGCGCCAGCAGCTTAGTCGGGACTAGCCAAGCAGATACGCAGTATTTT.

This clonotype has more than one count but fewer than ten. This chain links TRBV18 with TRBJ2-7, with D tentatively TRBD1 (5 bases). Trimming took 6 bases from V and 3 from J, leaving 12 bases between them. This CDR3 is 13 amino acids long. From germline, CDR1 is KGHSH and CDR2 LQKENI. Here the CDR3 reads CASSRSTDYEQYF. DNA of the CDR3: TGTGCCAGCTCCCGGTCGACAGACTACGAGCAGTACTTC.

A few counts support this clonotype. The chain recombines TRBV7-2 with TRBJ2-5; D is undetermined. V lost 4 bases and J 2 bases, leaving 14 bases between the germline ends. The CDR3 spans 15 residues. Germline loops: CDR1 SGHTA, CDR2 FQGNSA. The CDR3 protein is CASSSNVQPQETQYF. In DNA, the CDR3 is TGTGCCAGCAGCTCAAACGTTCAACCTCAAGAGACCCAGTACTTC.

This clonotype was recorded many times. The chain has TRBV4-3 and TRBJ2-1; TRBD2 matches at 7 bases. The CDR3 consists of 16 residues. Germline V gene lookup returns CDR1 LGHNA and CDR2 YSLEER. V was pared by 1 base and J by 7 bases, with 10 bases of the junction left unmatched. CDR3 in DNA: TGCGCCAGCAGCCAAGCGTCTAGGGAGGGAGTAAATGAGCAGTTCTTC. It encodes CASSQASREGVNEQFF.

The rearrangement joins TRBV5-1 to TRBJ2-6; weak D call: TRBD1 (5 bases). Trimming took off 3 bases at V and 4 bases at J, with 11 bases between the two ends. Germline CDR1 and CDR2: SGHRS and YFSETQ. This CDR3 is 15 amino acids long. The CDR3 here is CASSWTRAGANVLTF. The CDR3 nucleotides read TGCGCCAGCAGCTGGACCAGGGCCGGGGCCAACGTCCTGACTTTC.

The rearrangement links TRBV29-1 to TRBJ2-7, with D uncertain. Trimming cost V 7 bases and J 3 bases, with 10 bases left between them. The CDR3 contains 11 residues. CDR1 and CDR2 from the germline V gene are SQVTM and ANQGSEA. For the CDR3, the DNA is TGCAGCGGGTATTGGAACTACGAGCAGTACTTC. Amino acids: CSGYWNYEQYF.

This clonotype was counted a few times. This rearrangement joins TRBV28 to TRBJ2-4; perhaps TRBD1 as D (7 bases). Per germline, CDR1 MDHEN and CDR2 SYDVKM. Between the trimmed V and J ends, which lost 1 base and 2 bases, there was a span of 18 bases. The CDR3 consists of 18 residues. The CDR3 loop reads CASSLSPRRGLPKNIQYF. The DNA of the CDR3 is TGTGCCAGCAGTTTATCCCCCCGGAGGGGGCTTCCCAAAAACATTCAGTACTTC.

This clonotype was seen only a few times. The V call is TRBV3-1, the J call TRBJ2-7; 10 positions match TRBD1. The V and J ends lost 1 base and 4 bases, in that order; junction bases with no gene match: 4. This CDR3 is built from 15 residues. The germline V gene has CDR1 LGHDT and CDR2 YNNKEL (reference sequence). The CDR3 DNA reads TGTGCCAGCAGCCAAGTTGGGACAGGGGTATACGAGCAGTACTTC. Amino acid sequence: CASSQVGTGVYEQYF.

The chain joins TRBV6-5 to TRBJ1-2, with 8 nucleotides matching TRBD1. This CDR3 spans 15 amino acids. The ends lost 0 bases at V and 4 bases at J; junction bases unmatched: 4. Germline values: CDR1 MNHEY, CDR2 SVGAGI. CDR3 amino acids: CASSYSTGVTYGYTF. CDR3 sequence (DNA): TGTGCCAGCAGTTACTCGACAGGGGTAACCTATGGCTACACCTTC.

This clonotype was observed many times. In nucleotides, the CDR3 is TGTGCCAGCAGCCAAGAAGGGATTTCACCCCTCCACTTT. This gives the protein CASSQEGISPLHF. The chain links TRBV4-2 to TRBJ1-6; D is ambiguous. The CDR3 spans 13 residues. V was trimmed by 0 bases and J by 9 bases, leaving 6 bases between them. Germline values: CDR1 LGHNA, CDR2 YNFKEQ.

The rearrangement joins TRBV29-1 to TRBJ2-7; the match to TRBD2 covers 7 bases. This CDR3 has 15 amino acids. V lost 1 base, J lost 0 bases, and 6 bases stayed unmatched. CDR1 is SQVTM, CDR2 ANQGSEA, per germline. The chain's CDR3 is CSVEGAGDLSYEQYF. In nucleotides, the CDR3 is TGCAGCGTTGAAGGGGCGGGAGACCTCTCCTACGAGCAGTACTTC.

This clonotype was counted only a few times. The CDR3 DNA follows: TGTGCCAGCAGTTACCCGAGAACTAGCGGCTCCTACGAGCAGTACTTC. Its protein is CASSYPRTSGSYEQYF. The V call is TRBV6-2 or TRBV6-3, the J call TRBJ2-7, with TRBD2 identical over 8 bases. Trimming at V came to 2 bases and at J to 0 bases, leaving 6 bases not matched to a gene. In germline, CDR1 is MNHEY, CDR2 SVGEGT. CDR3 size: 16 residues.

This chain joins TRBV25-1 and TRBJ2-7; D unresolved. The CDR3 sequence is 15 residues long. Germline CDR1 MGHDK, CDR2 SYGVNS. V lost 7 bases, J lost 5 bases, and 21 bases lay in between. The CDR3: CASTSKLGKTDEQYF. CDR3 bases: TGTGCCAGCACCTCCAAGCTAGGGAAAACCGACGAGCAGTACTTC.